The clone carrying this TCR beta chain has only a few counts. Its antigen remains unidentified. TCRdb itself ran the reads through MiXCR, one entry per CDR3 protein. The data contain a few hundred thousand distinct CDR3 sequences, approximately 35% of them singletons. This entry belongs to a study of T cell repertoires in cytomegalovirus infection. Study context: Both recently identified HLA-C-restricted and well-studied HLA-B-restricted CMV epitopes were used in the study. Both CMV infection and a matching HLA type were indicated by public TCR beta signatures. General observations from the study: People with CMV and the relevant HLA were identified by cumulative public TCR beta family frequency.

This CDR3 is 16 amino acids long. From germline, CDR1 is SGHTA and CDR2 FQGNSA. Trimming removed 1 base from V and 1 base from J; junction bases left unmatched: 5. The sequence was collected from a human donor in good health (CMV status not recorded). Some clones in this sample may be carry-over from other donors' samples. The sample was cultured PBMCs, taken from culture after CMV antigen stimulation. The rearrangement joins TRBV7-2 to TRBJ2-3, with TRBD2 matching over 7 bases. CDR3 in amino acids: CASSLGSGVGTDTQYF. In DNA form, the CDR3 reads TGTGCCAGCAGCTTAGGGAGCGGGGTCGGCACAGATACGCAGTATTTT.